Below, 25 T cell receptor beta chains from the same sample are listed, as sequenced in a study of T-cell reconstitution after alpha-beta-depleted transplantation in children. This sample's TCRbeta library carried unique molecular identifier barcodes. MiXCR, applied by TCRdb to the PCR reads, yields one record per CDR3 protein. The table includes about 200,000 distinct CDR3 sequences, roughly 8.3% detected once. Source: PBMCs, mostly from graft donor cells, taken 360 days after TCRalphabeta/CD19-depleted stem cell transplant. The receptor set was obtained from a male patient aged 2 to 10 who had a stem cell transplant for acute myeloid leukemia, so the T cells may come from the graft donor.

The chain links TRBV7-2 to TRBJ1-2, with 9 bases lining up with TRBD1. With V trimmed by 5 bases and J by 8 bases, 18 bases remained unmatched. In germline, CDR1 is SGHTA, CDR2 FQGNSA. The CDR3 is 17 residues long. The CDR3 loop reads CASSPPPGQGLSLGYTF. CDR3 nucleotides: TGTGCCAGCAGCCCACCACCGGGACAGGGATTGTCGCTGGGCTACACCTTC.

The V and J genes are TRBV11-2 and TRBJ2-1; no clear D. V lost 2 bases and J 8 bases, leaving 16 bases between the germline ends. This CDR3 region has 15 residues. Germline V gene sequence: CDR1 SGHAT, CDR2 FQNNGV. CDR3 nucleotides: TGTGCCAGCAGCTTAAGAGTATTTGGAATGGATGAGCAGTTCTTC. Its translation is CASSLRVFGMDEQFF.

V is TRBV12-3 or TRBV12-4 and J is TRBJ2-1; D remains ambiguous. V dropped 5 bases and J dropped 10 bases, with 18 bases sitting between them. The CDR3 runs to 14 residues. CDR3 sequence reads: CASSHLPDVGEQFF. The CDR3, as DNA: TGTGCCAGCAGTCATCTCCCCGACGTGGGAGAGCAGTTCTTC.

The CDR3 is CASTPEETQYF. The CDR3 DNA follows: TGTGCCAGCACCCCGGAGGAGACCCAGTACTTC. The rearrangement uses TRBV7-9 and TRBJ2-5; D gene unclear. V was trimmed by 7 bases and J by 5 bases, leaving 8 bases between them. Per the germline V gene, CDR1 is SEHNR and CDR2 is FQNEAQ (reference sequence). The CDR3 length is 11 residues.

J is TRBJ1-2 and V is TRBV5-1; D may be TRBD1 (5 bases). The CDR3 sequence is 15 residues long. V was cut by 4 bases and J by 1 base, with 14 bases left in between. Germline lookup yields CDR1 SGHRS and CDR2 YFSETQ. The CDR3 here is CASSPGAKLNYGYTF. Here the CDR3 DNA reads TGCGCCAGCAGCCCTGGGGCCAAGCTTAACTATGGCTACACCTTC.

This clonotype was seen at least ten times. V is TRBV4-1 and J is TRBJ1-6; 9 bases agree with TRBD1. The CDR3 totals 14 residues. The J segment lost 8 bases and the V segment lost 5 bases, leaving 4 bases of the junction unmatched. Germline V gene sequence: CDR1 MGHRA, CDR2 YSYEKL. CDR3 coding DNA: TGCGCCAGCAGCTCAAGGGACAGGGATTCACCCCTCCACTTT. Translated: CASSSRDRDSPLHF.

This clonotype was detected once. The chain combines TRBV3-1 with TRBJ2-3, with D perhaps being TRBD1 or TRBD2 (5 bases each). This CDR3 comprises 15 residues. Germline V gene sequence: CDR1 LGHDT, CDR2 YNNKEL (reference sequence). Between the trimmed V and J ends, which lost 8 bases and 3 bases, there was a span of 18 bases. This CDR3 reads CASSTPEGLTDTQYF. In nucleotides, the CDR3 is TGTGCCAGCTCCACGCCCGAGGGGCTTACAGATACGCAGTATTTT.

This clonotype was counted a few times. V and J are TRBV20-1 and TRBJ2-2; tentatively, D is TRBD1 (5 bases). V was clipped by 6 bases and J by 6 bases, with 20 bases between them. Germline CDR1 reads DFQATT; CDR2 reads SNEGSKA (reference sequence). The CDR3 is made up of 15 amino acids. CDR3 residues: CSATDGALGAGELFF. In DNA, the CDR3 is TGCAGTGCGACCGATGGGGCGCTCGGAGCCGGGGAGCTGTTTTTT.

This clonotype was seen ten or more times. V is TRBV6-1 and J is TRBJ2-7; 10 bases map to TRBD1. The germline gives CDR1 MNHNS, CDR2 SASEGT. J gave up 6 bases and V 4 bases, and 12 bases lay outside the gene matches. The CDR3 is made up of 16 amino acids. CDR3 sequence reads: CASSAPPDRGGIEQYV. DNA of the CDR3: TGTGCCAGCAGTGCCCCACCGGACAGGGGGGGGATCGAGCAGTACGTC.

Ten or more counts support this clonotype. This chain links TRBV6-1 with TRBJ1-3, with D tentatively TRBD1 (6 bases). The germline CDR1 and CDR2 sequences are MNHNS and SASEGT. V was pared by 6 bases and J by 4 bases, with 13 bases between. The CDR3 extends over 14 amino acids. The CDR3 loop is CASRHTGFGNTIYF. In nucleotides, the CDR3 is TGTGCCAGCAGACATACAGGGTTCGGAAACACCATATATTTT.

This chain connects TRBV20-1 to TRBJ1-5; D not certain. Between the trimmed V and J ends, which lost 1 base and 3 bases, there was a span of 4 bases. This CDR3 has 12 residues. In germline, CDR1 is DFQATT, CDR2 SNEGSKA (reference sequence). The DNA for the CDR3 is TGCAGTGCTAGAGGATTCAATCAGCCCCAGCATTTT. Translation: CSARGFNQPQHF.

This clonotype was detected a few times. The V call is TRBV12-3 or TRBV12-4, the J call TRBJ2-1; no definite D call. V was trimmed by 3 bases and J by 6 bases, leaving 6 bases between them. The CDR3 has 12 residues. The CDR3 region has the DNA TGTGCCAGCAGTTTTGGCAGCAATGAGCAGTTCTTC. Translation gives CASSFGSNEQFF.

This clonotype has ten or more counts. V usage is TRBV9 and J usage is TRBJ2-2; the D is unclear. The CDR3 covers 13 residues. Trimming took 2 bases from V and 2 from J, leaving 4 bases between them. CDR1 SGDLS and CDR2 YYNGEE come from the germline V gene. The CDR3 reads CASSVGNTGELFF. The CDR3 DNA sequence: TGTGCCAGCAGCGTGGGTAACACCGGGGAGCTGTTTTTT. The full variable domain, in which reference TRBV9 and TRBJ2-2 provide the parts outside the CDR3, is DSGVTQTPKHLITATGQRVTLRCSPRSGDLSVYWYQQSLDQGLQFLIQYYNGEERAKGNILERFSAQQFPDLHSELNLSSLELGDSALYFCASSVGNTGELFFGEGSRLTVL.

In its sample, this clonotype was seen a few times. The J gene is TRBJ2-1, the V gene TRBV12-3 or TRBV12-4; TRBD2 matches at 8 bases. There are 14 residues in the CDR3. Unmatched junction bases numbered 8, after V lost 5 bases and J lost 8 bases. The CDR3 protein is CASSPGTSSDEQFF. The CDR3 DNA sequence: TGTGCCAGCAGTCCCGGGACTAGTAGCGATGAGCAGTTCTTC.

This clonotype was found many times. This chain joins TRBV7-2 and TRBJ2-1, with a weak D call TRBD1 (5 bases). The germline gives CDR1 SGHTA, CDR2 FQGNSA. The CDR3 length is 13 residues. V lost 0 bases, J lost 8 bases, and 8 bases lay in between. The CDR3 sequence is CASSLAVQDEQFF. As DNA, the CDR3 is TGTGCCAGCAGCTTAGCGGTACAGGATGAGCAGTTCTTC.

V usage is TRBV29-1 and J usage is TRBJ1-2, with 10 bases that match TRBD1. Germline values: CDR1 SQVTM, CDR2 ANQGSEA. The CDR3 consists of 14 residues. V shed 7 bases, J shed 2 bases, and the junction held 7 bases outside the gene matches. CDR3: CSAPATGGNYGYTF. The CDR3 DNA reads as TGCAGCGCGCCCGCGACAGGGGGCAACTATGGCTACACCTTC.

This clonotype was seen at least ten times. The chain recombines TRBV12-3 or TRBV12-4 with TRBJ2-3; D remains ambiguous. CDR3 length equals 15 residues. The germline V and J ends were trimmed by 5 bases and 1 base, with 13 bases remaining between them. CDR3 in DNA: TGTGCCAGCAGTACCCGGCGATTGGGCACAGATACGCAGTATTTT. Protein product: CASSTRRLGTDTQYF.

This clonotype was seen repeatedly, ten times or more. This rearrangement joins TRBV29-1 to TRBJ2-1, with 10 bases aligning to TRBD2. The germline CDR1 and CDR2 sequences are SQVTM and ANQGSEA. Trimming took 3 bases from V and 7 from J; bases not matched to a gene: 6. CDR3 length: 14 amino acids. The CDR3, as DNA: TGCAGCGTTGACACTAGCGGGATAAAGAATGAGCAGTTCTTC. Amino acids: CSVDTSGIKNEQFF.

This clonotype has a count of ten or more. This chain connects TRBV20-1 to TRBJ1-3; possible D gene TRBD1, 5 bases. Trimming removed 0 bases at V and 2 bases at J, with 11 bases between. The CDR3 spans 15 residues. Germline V gene data show CDR1 as DFQATT and CDR2 as SNEGSKA (reference sequence). The CDR3, as DNA: TGCAGTGCTAGAGATCGGGAGACAGCTGGAAACACCATATATTTT. This gives the protein CSARDRETAGNTIYF.

In this sample, this clonotype turned up many times. The chain combines TRBV28 with TRBJ2-1; no clear D. Deletions cut 5 bases from V and 3 bases from J, with 5 bases between. The CDR3 loop spans 12 amino acids. CDR1 is MDHEN, CDR2 SYDVKM, per germline. Here the CDR3 DNA reads TGTGCCAGCAGTCCAAACTACAATGAGCAGTTCTTC. The encoded protein is CASSPNYNEQFF.

This chain links TRBV12-3 or TRBV12-4 with TRBJ1-6, with a possible D match to TRBD1 (6 bases). The CDR3 sequence is 14 residues long. Trimming left V 6 bases short and J 9 bases short, with 15 bases between. The CDR3 loop is CASSPLQGGSPLHF. The CDR3 region has the DNA TGTGCCAGCAGCCCCCTACAGGGTGGTTCACCCCTCCACTTT.

This clonotype was observed at least ten times. The V gene is TRBV3-1, the J gene TRBJ2-1; the D gene is possibly TRBD2 (7 bases). The germline V gene has CDR1 LGHDT and CDR2 YNNKEL (reference sequence). This CDR3 is 17 amino acids long. V lost 2 bases to trimming and J lost 5 bases, with 19 bases between them. The CDR3 DNA is TGTGCCAGCAGCCAACCCGGGGGGCGGGAGTGGGACAATGAGCAGTTCTTC. Protein product: CASSQPGGREWDNEQFF.

This clonotype was recorded many times. This chain joins TRBV12-3 or TRBV12-4 and TRBJ1-5; D possibly corresponds to TRBD1 (6 bases). This CDR3 is built from 13 residues. Trimming removed 3 bases from V and 8 bases from J, with 11 bases in between. The CDR3 loop reads CASSFGGAKPQHF. The CDR3, as DNA: TGTGCCAGCAGTTTTGGGGGCGCGAAGCCCCAGCATTTT.

This clonotype was counted between two and nine times. The chain uses TRBV20-1 and TRBJ1-2; D gene ambiguous. Germline V gene data show CDR1 as DFQATT and CDR2 as SNEGSKA (reference sequence). Trimming removed 6 bases at V and 0 bases at J, with 14 bases between. There are 14 residues in the CDR3. CDR3 sequence (DNA): TGCAGTGCCTCTGGACGGAATTCTAACTATGGCTACACCTTC. Its translation: CSASGRNSNYGYTF.

The V and J genes are TRBV20-1 and TRBJ2-2, with 8 nucleotides matching TRBD2. The CDR3 sequence is 14 residues long. Germline CDR1 DFQATT, CDR2 SNEGSKA (reference sequence). The V gene end was trimmed by 5 bases and the J gene end by 7 bases; junction bases not matched to a gene: 9. CDR3 DNA sequence: TGCAGTGCTCGAGTCCGGGGGGGCAGCGGGGAGCTGTTTTTT. This sequence encodes CSARVRGGSGELFF.